This entry lists 23 T cell receptor beta chains sequenced from one sample in a study of OX40 agonist ivuxolimab in advanced cancers. The assay was immunoSEQ multiplex PCR, and TCRdb's table has in-frame clones only and misses some. The sample has roughly 80,000 clones, around 90% seen once. Sequenced here: CD4+ or CD8+ T cells sorted from blood, sampled in a trial of the OX40 agonist ivuxolimab. These receptors all stem from an adult with an advanced solid tumor such as melanoma, head and neck, liver or kidney cancer.

V usage is TRBV5-5 and J usage is TRBJ1-1, with D perhaps matching TRBD1 (5 bases). Looked up from germline, CDR1 is SGHKS and CDR2 is YYEKEE (reference sequence). This CDR3 comprises 14 residues. Between the trimmed V and J ends, which lost 0 bases and 1 base, there was a span of 7 bases. The CDR3 region is CASSLVTGNTEAFF. The CDR3 DNA reads as TGTGCCAGCAGCTTGGTCACAGGGAACACTGAAGCTTTCTTT.

V and J are TRBV5-1 and TRBJ2-7, with 9 bases matching TRBD1. Trimming at V came to 0 bases and at J to 2 bases, leaving 0 bases not matched to a gene. The length of the CDR3 is 14 residues. The germline V gene has CDR1 SGHRS and CDR2 YFSETQ. CDR3 sequence reads: CASSLGQGAYEQYV. CDR3 in DNA: TGCGCCAGCAGCTTGGGACAGGGGGCCTACGAGCAGTACGTC.

This clone has more than one count but fewer than ten. This rearrangement joins TRBV28 to TRBJ1-5, with D possibly TRBD1 on 6 matching bases. Germline V gene data show CDR1 as MDHEN and CDR2 as SYDVKM. Trimming cost V 3 bases and J 7 bases, with 10 bases left between them. The CDR3 covers 13 residues. The CDR3 DNA is TGTGCCAGCAGTTTTTTCAGGGGACAGCCCCAGCATTTT. Translation: CASSFFRGQPQHF.

This chain connects TRBV7-9 to TRBJ1-6; tentative D call: TRBD1 (6 bases). Trimming shortened V by 3 bases and J by 7 bases, and 13 bases separated the two germline ends. From germline, CDR1 is SEHNR and CDR2 FQNEAQ (reference sequence). This CDR3 is built from 15 residues. CDR3 sequence reads: CASSLASGTNSPLHF. The CDR3 DNA follows: TGTGCCAGCAGCTTGGCATCCGGGACAAATTCACCCCTCCACTTT. Using reference TRBV7-9 and TRBJ1-6 for the parts outside the CDR3, the full variable domain is DTGVSQNPRHKITKRGQNVTFRCDPISEHNRLYWYRQTLGQGPEFLTYFQNEAQLEKSRLLSDRFSAERPKGSFSTLEIQRTEQGDSAMYLCASSLASGTNSPLHFGNGTRLTVT.

The genes are TRBV18 and TRBJ1-1; D perhaps matches TRBD1 (6 bases). The V gene's germline CDR1 is KGHSH and CDR2 LQKENI. V was pared by 4 bases and J by 4 bases, with 13 bases between. This CDR3 contains 14 residues. CDR3 loop: CASSLSQGLTEAFF. The CDR3 DNA follows: TGTGCCAGCTCACTAAGTCAGGGGCTCACTGAAGCTTTCTTT.

This chain connects TRBV2 to TRBJ1-3, with a possible D match to TRBD1 (5 bases). The V gene's germline CDR1 is SNHLY and CDR2 FYNNEI. There are 13 residues in the CDR3. V dropped 5 bases and J dropped 2 bases, with 7 bases sitting between them. CDR3 amino acids: CASSWDPGNTIYF. In DNA, the CDR3 is TGTGCCAGCAGTTGGGACCCTGGAAACACCATATATTTT.

The chain uses TRBV10-1 and TRBJ2-5, with D tentatively TRBD1 or TRBD2 (5 bases each). V was pared by 5 bases and J by 4 bases, with 17 bases between. This CDR3 is built from 15 residues. CDR1 WNHNN and CDR2 SYGVQD come from the germline V gene (reference sequence). CDR3: CASSSGLGPGETQYF. For the CDR3, the DNA is TGCGCCAGCAGTTCAGGGTTGGGACCCGGAGAGACCCAGTACTTC.

The chain has TRBV5-1 and TRBJ2-1, with 7 bases identical to TRBD2. Germline assignment: CDR1 SGHRS and CDR2 YFSETQ. CDR3 length equals 15 residues. The ends lost 4 bases at V and 8 bases at J; junction bases unmatched: 12. In DNA form, the CDR3 reads TGCGCCAGCAGCGGCGGGAGAGGGTCGGCGGATGAGCAGTTCTTC. This gives the protein CASSGGRGSADEQFF.

This chain connects TRBV10-1 to TRBJ2-7, with 9 bases fitting TRBD1. The germline V gene has CDR1 WNHNN and CDR2 SYGVQD (reference sequence). V was pared by 5 bases and J by 6 bases, with 8 bases of the junction left unmatched. The CDR3 sequence is 14 residues long. Here the CDR3 DNA reads TGCGCCAGCAGTAGCTCCGGGACAGGGCGCGAGCAGTACGTC. It codes for CASSSSGTGREQYV.

This chain uses TRBV15 with TRBJ1-3; D remains ambiguous. Trimming pared 7 bases from V and 4 bases from J, leaving 17 bases between. The CDR3 length is 15 residues. Per germline, CDR1 LNHNV and CDR2 YYDKDF (reference sequence). The CDR3 loop is CATNLLGTAGNTIYF. The CDR3 region has the DNA TGTGCCACCAACCTGTTGGGAACTGCGGGAAACACCATATATTTT.

V usage is TRBV10-3 and J usage is TRBJ2-3; possibly TRBD1 for D (5 bases). The CDR3 has 17 residues. Germline values: CDR1 ENHRY, CDR2 SYGVKD. Trimming took 6 bases from V and 6 from J, leaving 25 bases between them. The CDR3 here is CAISGRPRTSRQDTQYF. The CDR3 bases are TGTGCCATCAGCGGGCGTCCTCGGACAAGTCGTCAGGATACGCAGTATTTT.

The rearrangement links TRBV5-1 to TRBJ2-7; 8 bases match TRBD1. Germline trimming cut 0 bases from V and 2 bases from J; bases unmatched to any gene: 4. From germline, CDR1 is SGHRS and CDR2 YFSETQ. The CDR3 has 15 amino acids. In DNA form, the CDR3 reads TGCGCCAGCAGCTTGGTAGGGACAGGCACCTACGAGCAGTACTTC. It yields the protein CASSLVGTGTYEQYF.

Turning to this clone: The same CDR3 arises from other DNA sequences in this sample as well. This chain uses TRBV5-6 with TRBJ1-3; D unclear. The length of the CDR3 is 12 residues. The germline gives CDR1 SGHDT, CDR2 YYEEEE. V dropped 0 bases and J dropped 4 bases, with 2 bases sitting between them. The CDR3 DNA reads TGTGCCAGCAGCTTGGTCGGAAACACCATATATTTT. This encodes CASSLVGNTIYF.

The chain employs TRBV4-2 and TRBJ1-1; 7 nucleotides agree with TRBD1. Per germline, CDR1 LGHNA and CDR2 YNFKEQ. The V gene end was trimmed by 0 bases and the J gene end by 4 bases; junction bases not matched to a gene: 5. This CDR3 has 15 residues. The CDR3 bases are TGTGCCAGCAGCCAAGAGTTACAGGGGATCACTGAAGCTTTCTTT. This translates into CASSQELQGITEAFF.

J is TRBJ1-5 and V is TRBV5-1, with 11 bases lining up with TRBD1. Trimming removed 4 bases from V and 6 bases from J; junction bases left unmatched: 9. Germline V lookup: CDR1 SGHRS, CDR2 YFSETQ. CDR3 size: 16 residues. The CDR3 region is CASSLSGTGGGQPQHF. CDR3 DNA: TGCGCCAGCAGCCTCTCCGGGACAGGGGGGGGTCAGCCCCAGCATTTT.

The chain combines TRBV7-9 with TRBJ2-7; D is undetermined. Germline V gene data show CDR1 as SEHNR and CDR2 as FQNEAQ (reference sequence). V was shortened by 8 bases and J by 8 bases, with 16 bases between the two germline ends. The CDR3 extends over 12 amino acids. The CDR3 DNA follows: TGTGCCAGCGCTTCATTCTTTTCCCAGCAGTACTTC. Encoded protein: CASASFFSQQYF.

The chain recombines TRBV2 with TRBJ1-1; 9 bases align to TRBD1. The CDR3 runs 14 residues. The germline gives CDR1 SNHLY, CDR2 FYNNEI. The V and J ends lost 4 bases and 5 bases, in that order; junction bases with no gene match: 5. The CDR3 region has the DNA TGTGCCAGCAGTGCACAGGGGGCTTATACTGAAGCTTTCTTT. Encoded protein: CASSAQGAYTEAFF.

The J gene is TRBJ1-4, the V gene TRBV9; maybe TRBD1 (5 bases). Germline loops: CDR1 SGDLS, CDR2 YYNGEE. The ends were cut back, 0 bases at V and 8 bases at J, with 17 bases in the middle. The CDR3 has 16 amino acids. CDR3 nucleotide sequence: TGTGCCAGCAGCGTAGGTATCTCTTTCTCAGGGGAAAAACTGTTTTTT. This codes for CASSVGISFSGEKLFF.

In its sample, this clone was seen once. The chain combines TRBV28 with TRBJ2-3; 7 bases fit TRBD2. V gave up 6 bases and J gave up 7 bases; unmatched junction bases: 16. Germline CDR1 reads MDHEN; CDR2 reads SYDVKM. CDR3 length: 16 residues. The CDR3 bases are TGTGCCAGCAGGGGGGGAGGGGCCCAGGGACGCCATACGCAGTATTTT. Protein sequence: CASRGGGAQGRHTQYF.

The chain couples TRBV18 to TRBJ1-5; no firm D call. There are 14 residues in the CDR3. Germline V gene data show CDR1 as KGHSH and CDR2 as LQKENI. V lost 4 bases and J 0 bases, leaving 7 bases between the germline ends. CDR3 amino acids: CASSLTDSNQPQHF. Here the CDR3 DNA reads TGTGCCAGCTCACTCACAGATAGCAATCAGCCCCAGCATTTT.

This clone has a single count. The chain employs TRBV7-9 and TRBJ1-1, with TRBD1 identical over 8 bases. CDR1 is SEHNR, CDR2 FQNEAQ, per germline (reference sequence). The CDR3 contains 15 residues. J was trimmed by 5 bases and V by 4 bases; bases with no gene match: 9. The CDR3 DNA reads TGTGCCAGCAGCTCCTGGACAGGGTGGCTGACTGAAGCTTTCTTT. Translated: CASSSWTGWLTEAFF.

The chain employs TRBV28 and TRBJ2-5; weak D call: TRBD1 (6 bases). V was pared by 4 bases and J by 2 bases, with 20 bases between. CDR1 MDHEN and CDR2 SYDVKM come from the germline V gene. The CDR3 is 17 amino acids. CDR3 loop: CASSSHHLGAEQETQYF. The CDR3 DNA is TGTGCCAGCAGTTCCCACCACTTGGGGGCGGAACAAGAGACCCAGTACTTC.

The chain uses TRBV7-9 and TRBJ2-1, with a possible D match to TRBD1 (6 bases). Between the trimmed V and J ends, which lost 4 bases and 10 bases, there was a span of 8 bases. There are 11 residues in the CDR3. The germline CDR1 and CDR2 sequences are SEHNR and FQNEAQ (reference sequence). CDR3: CASSSRGEQFF. The CDR3 nucleotides read TGTGCCAGCAGCTCGAGGGGGGAGCAGTTCTTC.